This TCR beta chain was profiled in a study of PD-L1 blockade in urothelial cancer. Trimming took 3 bases from V and 3 from J; bases not matched to a gene: 9. Germline V gives CDR1 GTSNPN, CDR2 SVGIG (reference sequence). The CDR3 consists of 18 residues. Produced via immunoSEQ multiplex PCR; TCRdb's table is partial and in-frame only. The sample includes about 26,000 clones, around nine tenths seen only once; the top ten take about 33%. The chain combines TRBV30 with TRBJ2-1, with TRBD2 identical over 15 bases. This material consisted of PBMCs, taken around atezolizumab (anti-PD-L1) treatment. This TCR was sampled from a man in his sixties with urothelial cancer. This chain's CDR3 is CAWRVPGLAGGNYNEQFF. For the CDR3, the DNA is TGTGCCTGGAGGGTCCCCGGACTAGCGGGAGGGAACTACAATGAGCAGTTCTTC.